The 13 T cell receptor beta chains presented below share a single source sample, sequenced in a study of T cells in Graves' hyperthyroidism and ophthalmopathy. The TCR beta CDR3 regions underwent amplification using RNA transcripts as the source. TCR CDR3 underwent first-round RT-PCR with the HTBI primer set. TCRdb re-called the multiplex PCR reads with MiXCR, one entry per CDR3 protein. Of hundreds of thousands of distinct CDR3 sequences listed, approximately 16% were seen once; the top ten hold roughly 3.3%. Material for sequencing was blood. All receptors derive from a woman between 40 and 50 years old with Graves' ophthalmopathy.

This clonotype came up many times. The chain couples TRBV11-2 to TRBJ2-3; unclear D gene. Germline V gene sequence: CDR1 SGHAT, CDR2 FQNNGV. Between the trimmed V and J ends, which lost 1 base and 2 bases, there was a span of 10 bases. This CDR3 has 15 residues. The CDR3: CASSLGEYPTDTQYF. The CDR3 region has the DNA TGTGCCAGCAGCTTAGGGGAATACCCCACAGATACGCAGTATTTT.

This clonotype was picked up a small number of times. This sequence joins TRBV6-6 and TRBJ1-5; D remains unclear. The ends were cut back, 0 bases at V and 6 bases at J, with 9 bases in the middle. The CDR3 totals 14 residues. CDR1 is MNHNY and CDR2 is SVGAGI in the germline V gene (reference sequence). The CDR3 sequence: CASSYSEGFQPQHF. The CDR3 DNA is TGTGCCAGCAGTTACTCAGAGGGTTTTCAGCCCCAGCATTTT.

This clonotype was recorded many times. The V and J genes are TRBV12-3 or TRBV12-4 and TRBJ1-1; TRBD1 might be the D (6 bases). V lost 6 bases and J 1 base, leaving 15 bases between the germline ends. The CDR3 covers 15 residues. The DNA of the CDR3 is TGTGCCAGCAGGGACGGACAGCTAGCGAACACTGAAGCTTTCTTT. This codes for CASRDGQLANTEAFF.

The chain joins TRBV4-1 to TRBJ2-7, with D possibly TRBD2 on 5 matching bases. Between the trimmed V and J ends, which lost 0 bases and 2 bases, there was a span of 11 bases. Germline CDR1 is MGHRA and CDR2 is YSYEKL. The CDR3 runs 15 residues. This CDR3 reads CASSQDGRRTYEQYF. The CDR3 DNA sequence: TGCGCCAGCAGCCAAGATGGTCGGAGGACCTACGAGCAGTACTTC.

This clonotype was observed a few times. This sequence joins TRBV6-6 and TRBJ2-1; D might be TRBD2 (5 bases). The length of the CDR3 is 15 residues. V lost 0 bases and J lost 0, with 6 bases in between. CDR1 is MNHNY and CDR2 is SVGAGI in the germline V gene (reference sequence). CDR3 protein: CASSYSRDSYNEQFF. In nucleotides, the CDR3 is TGTGCCAGCAGTTACTCTCGGGACTCCTACAATGAGCAGTTCTTC.

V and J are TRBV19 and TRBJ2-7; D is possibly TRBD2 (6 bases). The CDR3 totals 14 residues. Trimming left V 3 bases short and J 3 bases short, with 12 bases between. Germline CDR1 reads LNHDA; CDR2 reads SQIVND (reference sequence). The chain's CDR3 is CASSITSSVYEQYF. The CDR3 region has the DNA TGTGCCAGTAGTATTACCTCTAGCGTCTACGAGCAGTACTTC.

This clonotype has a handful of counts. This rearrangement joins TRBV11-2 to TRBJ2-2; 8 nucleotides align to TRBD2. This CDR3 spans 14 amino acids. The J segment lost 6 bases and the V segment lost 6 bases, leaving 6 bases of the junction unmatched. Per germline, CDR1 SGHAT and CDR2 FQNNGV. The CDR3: CASRSRGLAGELFF. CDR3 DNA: TGTGCCAGCAGAAGCAGGGGACTAGCCGGGGAGCTGTTTTTT.

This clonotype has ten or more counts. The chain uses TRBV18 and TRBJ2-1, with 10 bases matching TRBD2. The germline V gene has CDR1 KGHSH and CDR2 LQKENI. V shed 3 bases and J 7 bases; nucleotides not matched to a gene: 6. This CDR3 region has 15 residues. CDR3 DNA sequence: TGTGCCAGCTCACCTAGGGGGACTAGCGATAATGAGCAGTTCTTC. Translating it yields CASSPRGTSDNEQFF.

CDR3 protein: CASSGTKNDYEQYF. The CDR3 DNA sequence: TGTGCCAGCAGTGGGACCAAGAATGATTACGAGCAGTACTTC. The genes are TRBV2 and TRBJ2-7; no clear D gene. The V gene's germline CDR1 is SNHLY and CDR2 FYNNEI. V lost 4 bases and J lost 4, with 14 bases in between. The CDR3 has 14 residues.

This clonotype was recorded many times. This CDR3 is CASSPSPGGFQETQYF. CDR3 sequence (DNA): TGTGCCAGCAGCCCTTCCCCCGGGGGGTTCCAAGAGACCCAGTACTTC. The genes are TRBV7-9 and TRBJ2-5, with TRBD2 matching over 7 bases. The CDR3 is 16 residues long. V was pared by 5 bases and J by 1 base, with 10 bases of the junction left unmatched. Germline values: CDR1 SEHNR, CDR2 FQNEAQ (reference sequence). Using reference TRBV7-9 and TRBJ2-5 for the parts outside the CDR3, the full variable domain is DTGVSQNPRHKITKRGQNVTFRCDPISEHNRLYWYRQTLGQGPEFLTYFQNEAQLEKSRLLSDRFSAERPKGSFSTLEIQRTEQGDSAMYLCASSPSPGGFQETQYFGPGTRLLVL.

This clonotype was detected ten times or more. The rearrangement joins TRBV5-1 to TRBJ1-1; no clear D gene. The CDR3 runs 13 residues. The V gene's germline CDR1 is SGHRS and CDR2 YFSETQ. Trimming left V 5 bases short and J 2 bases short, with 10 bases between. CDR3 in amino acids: CASRPSGNTEAFF. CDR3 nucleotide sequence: TGCGCCAGCAGGCCATCAGGTAACACTGAAGCTTTCTTT. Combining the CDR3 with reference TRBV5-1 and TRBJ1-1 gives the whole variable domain KAGVTQTPRYLIKTRGQQVTLSCSPISGHRSVSWYQQTPGQGLQFLFEYFSETQRNKGNFPGRFSGRQFSNSRSEMNVSTLELGDSALYLCASRPSGNTEAFFGQGTRLTVV.

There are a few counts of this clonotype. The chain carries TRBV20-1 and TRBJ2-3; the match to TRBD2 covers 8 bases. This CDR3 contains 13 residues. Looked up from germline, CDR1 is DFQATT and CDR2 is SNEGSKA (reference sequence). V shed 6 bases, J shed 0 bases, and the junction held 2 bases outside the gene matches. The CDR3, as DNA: TGCAGTGCAACTAGCGGTAGCACAGATACGCAGTATTTT. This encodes CSATSGSTDTQYF.

Here the CDR3 reads CASSLYGGPQHF. For the CDR3, the DNA is TGTGCCAGCAGCTTATATGGTGGGCCCCAGCATTTT. The chain employs TRBV7-2 and TRBJ1-5; D is unresolved. This CDR3 region has 12 residues. Germline V gene data show CDR1 as SGHTA and CDR2 as FQGNSA. Trimming removed 2 bases at V and 9 bases at J, with 8 bases between. The variable domain in full, completed from reference TRBV7-2 and TRBJ1-5, reads GAGVSQSPSNKVTEKGKDVELRCDPISGHTALYWYRQSLGQGLEFLIYFQGNSAPDKSGLPSDRFSAERTGGSVSTLTIQRTQQEDSAVYLCASSLYGGPQHFGDGTRLSIL.